The present T cell receptor beta chain was sequenced within a study of T-cell memory formation after mild COVID-19. Findings and limits, study-wide: Some SARS-CoV-2-responding clones were already detected in memory before infection.

TCRdb recomputed calls from the 5' RACE reads with MiXCR, one row per CDR3 protein. The sample has hundreds of thousands of distinct CDR3 sequences, 15% to 20% seen once. On this clonotype: Its specificity is not known.

J gave up 14 bases and V 6 bases, and 17 bases lay outside the gene matches. CDR1 DFQATT and CDR2 SNEGSKA come from the germline V gene (reference sequence). The CDR3 totals 14 residues. The TCR was taken from an adult woman who had mild COVID-19 (a few samples of this study predate the infection). Cell type and time point are not known. Sequencing was done on a sample of PBMCs or a T cell subset sorted from them (not recorded which). V usage is TRBV20-1 and J usage is TRBJ2-3; TRBD2 matches at 10 bases. Here the CDR3 reads CSAPTRSGRAVGYF. The DNA of the CDR3 is TGCAGTGCCCCTACCCGCAGCGGGAGGGCAGTTGGGTATTTT.